The entry below gives a single T cell receptor (beta chain) sequence along with its context. This entry belongs to a study of blood T cell repertoires in COVID-19. At the level of the study: Sites across the United States, Italy and Spain contributed samples from acute and convalescent COVID-19. Nucleic acid was either cDNA or gDNA, and it came from T cells, B-cell-depleted T cells, or PBMCs.

Data came from immunoSEQ multiplex PCR; TCRdb stores just in-frame clones and leaves some out. Among approximately 210,000 clones listed, about four fifths were seen once. CDR3 length equals 12 residues. Trimming stripped 1 base from V and 8 bases from J, with 8 bases between. Per the germline V gene, CDR1 is LGHDT and CDR2 is YNNKEL (reference sequence). V usage is TRBV3-1 (or the pseudogene TRBV3-2) and J usage is TRBJ1-1; D is perhaps TRBD1 (6 bases). This clonotype was sampled from a woman aged 45-65 years with active or convalescent COVID-19. Sample: peripheral blood. The CDR3 here is CASSQVTGEAFF. DNA of the CDR3: TGTGCCAGCAGCCAAGTGACAGGAGAAGCTTTCTTT.